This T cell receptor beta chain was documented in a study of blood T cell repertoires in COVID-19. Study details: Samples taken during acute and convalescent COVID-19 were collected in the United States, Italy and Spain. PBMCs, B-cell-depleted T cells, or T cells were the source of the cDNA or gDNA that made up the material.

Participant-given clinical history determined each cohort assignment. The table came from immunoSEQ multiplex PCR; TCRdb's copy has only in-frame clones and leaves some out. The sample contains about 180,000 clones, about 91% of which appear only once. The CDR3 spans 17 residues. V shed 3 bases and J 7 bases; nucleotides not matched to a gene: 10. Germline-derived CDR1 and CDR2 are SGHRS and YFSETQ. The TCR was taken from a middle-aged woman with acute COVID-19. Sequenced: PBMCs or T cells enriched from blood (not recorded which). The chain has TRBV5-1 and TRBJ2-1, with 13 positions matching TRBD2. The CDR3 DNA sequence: TGCGCCAGCAGCTCGCTAACTAGCGGGGGGGCAGGTAATGAGCAGTTCTTC. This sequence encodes CASSSLTSGGAGNEQFF.